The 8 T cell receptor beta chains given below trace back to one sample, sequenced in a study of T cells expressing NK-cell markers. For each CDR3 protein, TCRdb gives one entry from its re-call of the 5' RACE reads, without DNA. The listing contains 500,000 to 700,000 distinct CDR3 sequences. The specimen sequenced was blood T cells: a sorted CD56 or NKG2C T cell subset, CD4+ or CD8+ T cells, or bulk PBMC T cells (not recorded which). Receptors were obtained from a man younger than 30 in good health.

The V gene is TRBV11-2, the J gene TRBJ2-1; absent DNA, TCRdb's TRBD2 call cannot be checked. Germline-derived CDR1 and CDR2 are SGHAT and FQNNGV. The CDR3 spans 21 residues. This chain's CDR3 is CASSPRTPGSGSNSRRGEQFF.

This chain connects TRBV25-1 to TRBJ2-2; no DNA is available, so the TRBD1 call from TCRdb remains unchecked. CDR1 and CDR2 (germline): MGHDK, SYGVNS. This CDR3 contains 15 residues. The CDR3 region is CASQKLDSLTGELFF.

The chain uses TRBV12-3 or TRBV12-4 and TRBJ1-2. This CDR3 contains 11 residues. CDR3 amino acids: CATRRLYGYTF.

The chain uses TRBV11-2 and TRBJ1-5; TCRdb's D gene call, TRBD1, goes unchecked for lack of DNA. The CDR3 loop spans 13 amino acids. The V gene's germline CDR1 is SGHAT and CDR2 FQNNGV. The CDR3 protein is CASSPGTDQPQHF.

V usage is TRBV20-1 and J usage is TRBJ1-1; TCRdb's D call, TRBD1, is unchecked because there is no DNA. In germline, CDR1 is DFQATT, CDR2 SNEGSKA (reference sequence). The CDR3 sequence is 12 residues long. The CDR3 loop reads CRTGGANTEAFF.

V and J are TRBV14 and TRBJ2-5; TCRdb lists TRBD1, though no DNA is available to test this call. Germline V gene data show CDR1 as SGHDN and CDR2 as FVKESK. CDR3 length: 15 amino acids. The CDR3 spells CASSQGGTGQETQYF.

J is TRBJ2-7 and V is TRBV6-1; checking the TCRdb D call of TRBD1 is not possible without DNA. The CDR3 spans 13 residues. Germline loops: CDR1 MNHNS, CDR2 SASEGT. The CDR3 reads CASSETQGYEQYF.

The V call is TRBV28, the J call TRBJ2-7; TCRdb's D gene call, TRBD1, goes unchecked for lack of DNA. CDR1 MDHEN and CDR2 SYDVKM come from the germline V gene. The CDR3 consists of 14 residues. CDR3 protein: CATYSGTYAYEQYF.